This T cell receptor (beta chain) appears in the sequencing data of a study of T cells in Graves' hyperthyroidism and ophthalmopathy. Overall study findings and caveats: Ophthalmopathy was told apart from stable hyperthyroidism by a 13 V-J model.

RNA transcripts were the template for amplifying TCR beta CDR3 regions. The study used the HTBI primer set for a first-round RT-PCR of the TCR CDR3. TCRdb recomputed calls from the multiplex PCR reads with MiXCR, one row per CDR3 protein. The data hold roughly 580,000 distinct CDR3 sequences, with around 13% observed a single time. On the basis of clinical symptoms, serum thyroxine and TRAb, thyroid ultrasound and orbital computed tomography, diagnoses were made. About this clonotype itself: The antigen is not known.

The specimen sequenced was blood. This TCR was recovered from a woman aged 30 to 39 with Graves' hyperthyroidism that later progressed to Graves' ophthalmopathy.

As DNA, the CDR3 is TGCGCCAGCAGCTTCCCCCCGGCAGCAGAGACCCAGTACTTC. Protein sequence: CASSFPPAAETQYF. V and J are TRBV5-1 and TRBJ2-5, with D hard to call. This CDR3 is 14 amino acids long. V was cut by 2 bases and J by 4 bases, with 12 bases left in between. Germline loops: CDR1 SGHRS, CDR2 YFSETQ.